These 2 T cell receptor beta chains came from one sample sequenced in a study of naive and memory T cell subsets. The SP2 primer and nested alpha and beta constant region primers amplified ligated cDNA in four rounds. TCRdb reprocessed the 5' RACE reads with MiXCR, giving one entry per CDR3 protein. The sample shows some 60,000 distinct CDR3 sequences, around 8% of them seen only once. The library had UMIs added by 3' ligation of an oligonucleotide to TCR cDNA. These TCRs come from a female donor in good health.

This clonotype was observed at least ten times. The chain recombines TRBV20-1 with TRBJ2-5, with 13 nucleotides matching TRBD2. This CDR3 has 17 amino acids. J gave up 2 bases and V 1 base, and 7 bases lay outside the gene matches. The germline V gene encodes CDR1 DFQATT and CDR2 SNEGSKA (reference sequence). The CDR3 loop reads CSARGLTSGGDQETQYF. The CDR3, as DNA: TGCAGTGCTAGAGGCCTTACTAGCGGGGGGGATCAAGAGACCCAGTACTTC.

This clonotype has only a few counts. The V and J genes are TRBV7-8 and TRBJ1-1, with D unclear. This CDR3 has 12 residues. Germline V gene sequence: CDR1 SGHVS, CDR2 FQNEAQ. The V gene lost 5 bases and the J gene lost 4 bases, with 8 bases spanning the gap. The CDR3 bases are TGTGCCAGCAGCCCGTGGTCCACTGAAGCTTTCTTT. This encodes CASSPWSTEAFF.